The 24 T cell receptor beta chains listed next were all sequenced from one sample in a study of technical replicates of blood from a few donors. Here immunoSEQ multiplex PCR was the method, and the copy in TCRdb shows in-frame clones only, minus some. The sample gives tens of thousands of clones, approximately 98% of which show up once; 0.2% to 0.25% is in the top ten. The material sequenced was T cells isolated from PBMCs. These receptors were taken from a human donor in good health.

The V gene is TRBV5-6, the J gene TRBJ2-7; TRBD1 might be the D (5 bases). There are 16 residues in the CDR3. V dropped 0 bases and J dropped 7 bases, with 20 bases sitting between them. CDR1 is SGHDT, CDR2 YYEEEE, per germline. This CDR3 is CASSLAGGAALEEQYF. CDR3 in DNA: TGTGCCAGCAGCTTGGCAGGTGGGGCAGCGCTGGAGGAGCAGTACTTC. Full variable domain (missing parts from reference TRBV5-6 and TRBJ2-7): DAGVTQSPTHLIKTRGQQVTLRCSPKSGHDTVSWYQQALGQGPQFIFQYYEEEERQRGNFPDRFSGHQFPNYSSELNVNALLLGDSALYLCASSLAGGAALEEQYFGPGTRLTVT.

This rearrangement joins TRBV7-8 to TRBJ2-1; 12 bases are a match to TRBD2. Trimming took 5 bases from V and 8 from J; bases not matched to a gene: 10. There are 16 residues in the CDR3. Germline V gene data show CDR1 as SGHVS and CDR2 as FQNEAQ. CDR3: CASSLRTSGITYEQFF. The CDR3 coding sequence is TGTGCCAGCAGCCTACGGACTAGCGGGATAACATATGAGCAGTTCTTC.

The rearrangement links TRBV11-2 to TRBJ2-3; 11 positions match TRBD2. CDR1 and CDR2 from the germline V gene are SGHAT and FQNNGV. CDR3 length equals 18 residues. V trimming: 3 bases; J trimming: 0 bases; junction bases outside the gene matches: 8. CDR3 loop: CASSLSPGLAESTDTQYF. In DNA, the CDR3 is TGTGCCAGCAGCTTGAGTCCGGGACTAGCGGAAAGCACAGATACGCAGTATTTT.

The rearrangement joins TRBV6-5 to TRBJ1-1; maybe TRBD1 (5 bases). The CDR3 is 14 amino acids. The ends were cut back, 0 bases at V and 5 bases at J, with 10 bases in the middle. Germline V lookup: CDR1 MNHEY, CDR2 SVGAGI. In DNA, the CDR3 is TGTGCCAGCAGTTACTCGGGGGGAAGGACTGAAGCTTTCTTT. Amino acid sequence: CASSYSGGRTEAFF.

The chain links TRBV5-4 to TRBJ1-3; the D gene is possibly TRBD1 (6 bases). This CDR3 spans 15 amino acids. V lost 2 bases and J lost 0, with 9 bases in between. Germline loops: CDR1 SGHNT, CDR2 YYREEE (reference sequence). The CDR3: CASSLGGHSGNTIYF. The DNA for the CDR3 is TGTGCCAGCAGCTTAGGGGGACACTCTGGAAACACCATATATTTT.

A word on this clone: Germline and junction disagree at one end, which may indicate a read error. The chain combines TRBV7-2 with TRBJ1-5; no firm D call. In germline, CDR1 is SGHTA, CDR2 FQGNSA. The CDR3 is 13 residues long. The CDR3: CASSLTAHQPQHF. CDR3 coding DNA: TGTGCCAGCAGCTTAACAGCCCATCAACCCCAGCATTTT. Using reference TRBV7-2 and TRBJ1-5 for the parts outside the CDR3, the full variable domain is GAGVSQSPSNKVTEKGKDVELRCDPISGHTALYWYRQSLGQGLEFLIYFQGNSAPDKSGLPSDRFSAERTGGSVSTLTIQRTQQEDSAVYLCASSLTAHQPQHFGDGTRLSIL.

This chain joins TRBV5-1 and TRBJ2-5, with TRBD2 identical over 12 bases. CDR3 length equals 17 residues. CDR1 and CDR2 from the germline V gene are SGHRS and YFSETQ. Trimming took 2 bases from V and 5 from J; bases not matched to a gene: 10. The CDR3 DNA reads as TGCGCCAGCAGCTTAGCGACTAGCGGGAGCTTACGGGAGACCCAGTACTTC. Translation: CASSLATSGSLRETQYF.

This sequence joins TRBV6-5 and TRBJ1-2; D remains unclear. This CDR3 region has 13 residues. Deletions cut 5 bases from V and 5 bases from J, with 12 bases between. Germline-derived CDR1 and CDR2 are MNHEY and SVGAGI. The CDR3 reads CASSRLNPYGYTF. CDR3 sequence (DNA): TGTGCCAGCAGTCGACTGAACCCATATGGCTACACCTTC.

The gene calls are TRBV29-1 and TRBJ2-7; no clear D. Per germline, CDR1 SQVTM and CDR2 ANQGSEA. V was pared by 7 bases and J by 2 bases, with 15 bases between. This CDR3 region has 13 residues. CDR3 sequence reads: CSALSDPTYEQYF. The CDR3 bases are TGCAGCGCCCTAAGCGACCCAACCTACGAGCAGTACTTC.

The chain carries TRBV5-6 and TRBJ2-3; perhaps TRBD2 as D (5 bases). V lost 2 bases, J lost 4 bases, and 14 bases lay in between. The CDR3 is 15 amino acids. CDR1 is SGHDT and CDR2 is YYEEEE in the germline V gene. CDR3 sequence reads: CASSFRRLASDTQYF. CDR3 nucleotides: TGTGCCAGCAGCTTCAGGCGGCTAGCATCAGATACGCAGTATTTT.

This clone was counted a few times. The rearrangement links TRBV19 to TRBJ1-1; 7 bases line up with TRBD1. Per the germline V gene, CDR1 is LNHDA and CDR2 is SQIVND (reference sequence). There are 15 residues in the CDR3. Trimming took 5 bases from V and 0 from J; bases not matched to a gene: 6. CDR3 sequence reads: CASSVLQGLNTEAFF. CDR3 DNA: TGTGCCAGTAGTGTATTACAGGGGCTGAACACTGAAGCTTTCTTT.

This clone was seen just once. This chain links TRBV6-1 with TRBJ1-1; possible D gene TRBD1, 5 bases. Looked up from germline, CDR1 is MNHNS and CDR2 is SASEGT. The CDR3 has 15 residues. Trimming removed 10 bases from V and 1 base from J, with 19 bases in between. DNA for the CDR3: TGTGCCACCATGCCCTTGGACACGTCGAACACTGAAGCTTTCTTT. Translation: CATMPLDTSNTEAFF.

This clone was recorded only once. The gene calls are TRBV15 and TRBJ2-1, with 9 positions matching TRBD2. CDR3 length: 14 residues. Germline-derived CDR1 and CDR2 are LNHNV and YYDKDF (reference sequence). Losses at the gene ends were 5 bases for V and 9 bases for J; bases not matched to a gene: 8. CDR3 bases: TGTGCCACCAGCTTAGCAGCGGGAGGACTTGAGCAGTTCTTC. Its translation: CATSLAAGGLEQFF. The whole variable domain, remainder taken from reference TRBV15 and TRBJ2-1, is DAMVIQNPRYQVTQFGKPVTLSCSQTLNHNVMYWYQQKSSQAPKLLFHYYDKDFNNEADTPDNFQSRRPNTSFCFLDIRSPGLGDTAMYLCATSLAAGGLEQFFGPGTRLTVL.

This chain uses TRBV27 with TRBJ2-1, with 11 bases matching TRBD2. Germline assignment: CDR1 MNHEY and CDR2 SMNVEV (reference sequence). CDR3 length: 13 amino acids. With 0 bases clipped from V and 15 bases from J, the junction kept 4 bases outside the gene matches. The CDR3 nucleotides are TGTGCCAGCAGTTTATCGGCTAGCGGGAGGCGGTTCTTC. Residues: CASSLSASGRRFF.

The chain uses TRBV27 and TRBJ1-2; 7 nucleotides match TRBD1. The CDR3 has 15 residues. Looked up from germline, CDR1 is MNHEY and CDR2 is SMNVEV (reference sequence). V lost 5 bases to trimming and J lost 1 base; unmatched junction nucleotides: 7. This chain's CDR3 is CASSLGTDINYGYTF. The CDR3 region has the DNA TGTGCCAGCAGTCTCGGGACAGACATTAACTATGGCTACACCTTC.

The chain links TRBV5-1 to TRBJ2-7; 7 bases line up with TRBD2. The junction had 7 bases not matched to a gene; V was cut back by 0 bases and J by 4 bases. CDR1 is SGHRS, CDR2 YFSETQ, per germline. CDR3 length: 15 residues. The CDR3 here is CASSLAASGTYEQYF. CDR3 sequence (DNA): TGCGCCAGCAGCTTGGCTGCTAGCGGCACTTACGAGCAGTACTTC.

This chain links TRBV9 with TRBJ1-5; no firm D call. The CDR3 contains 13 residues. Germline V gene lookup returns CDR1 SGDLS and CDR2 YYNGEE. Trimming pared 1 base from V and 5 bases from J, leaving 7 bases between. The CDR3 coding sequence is TGTGCCAGCAGCGTAAACGGGGATCAGCCCCAGCATTTT. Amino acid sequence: CASSVNGDQPQHF.

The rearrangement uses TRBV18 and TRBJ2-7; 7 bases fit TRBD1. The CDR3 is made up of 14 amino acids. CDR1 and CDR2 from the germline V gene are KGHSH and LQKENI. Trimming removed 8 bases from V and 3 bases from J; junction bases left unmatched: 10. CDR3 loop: CASAQGFDIYEQYF. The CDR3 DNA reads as TGTGCCAGCGCACAGGGGTTCGACATCTACGAGCAGTACTTC.

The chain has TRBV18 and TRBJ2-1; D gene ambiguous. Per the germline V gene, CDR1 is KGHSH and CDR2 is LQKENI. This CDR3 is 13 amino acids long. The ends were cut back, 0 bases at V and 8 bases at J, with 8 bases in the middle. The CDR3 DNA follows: TGTGCCAGCTCACCACCGATGAGCGATGAGCAGTTCTTC. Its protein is CASSPPMSDEQFF.

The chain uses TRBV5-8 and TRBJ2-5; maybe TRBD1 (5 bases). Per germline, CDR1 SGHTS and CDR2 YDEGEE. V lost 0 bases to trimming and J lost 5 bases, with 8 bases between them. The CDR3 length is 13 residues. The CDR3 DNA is TGTGCCAGCAGCTTGGCTGGGGCTGAGACCCAGTACTTC. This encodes CASSLAGAETQYF.

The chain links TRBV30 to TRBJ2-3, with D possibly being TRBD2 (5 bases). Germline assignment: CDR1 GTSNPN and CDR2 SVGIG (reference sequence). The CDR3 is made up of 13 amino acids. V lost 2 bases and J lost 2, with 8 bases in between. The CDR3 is CAWSREITDTQYF. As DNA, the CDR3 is TGTGCCTGGAGTCGGGAAATCACAGATACGCAGTATTTT.

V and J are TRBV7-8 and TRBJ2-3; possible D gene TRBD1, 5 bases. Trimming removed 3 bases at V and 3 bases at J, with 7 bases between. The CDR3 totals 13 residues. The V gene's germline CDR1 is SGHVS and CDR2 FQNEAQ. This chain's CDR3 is CASSFYRTDTQYF. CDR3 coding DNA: TGTGCCAGCAGCTTTTACAGGACAGATACGCAGTATTTT.

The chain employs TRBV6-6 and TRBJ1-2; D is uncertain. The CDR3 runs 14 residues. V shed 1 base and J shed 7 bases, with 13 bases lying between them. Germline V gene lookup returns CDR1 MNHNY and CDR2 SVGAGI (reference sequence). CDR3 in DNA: TGTGCCAGCAGTTACTACGAGGAAGAGACTGGCTACACCTTC. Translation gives CASSYYEEETGYTF.

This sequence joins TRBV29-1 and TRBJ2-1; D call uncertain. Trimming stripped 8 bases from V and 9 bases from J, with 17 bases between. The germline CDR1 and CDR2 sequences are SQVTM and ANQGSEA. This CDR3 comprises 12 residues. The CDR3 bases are TGCAGCCCCATAATAAGCGCCGGTGAGCAGTTCTTC. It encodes CSPIISAGEQFF.